Described below is a single T cell receptor beta chain sequence and its context. Everyone who took part was roughly 18 to 95 years old, and they came from fewer than 25 US areas. Exposed study participants had met a COVID-19 case within 2 weeks before entry. The table came from immunoSEQ multiplex PCR; TCRdb's copy has only in-frame clones and leaves some out. The sample carries around 340,000 clones, about 90% recorded once. The trim removed 6 bases at V and 8 bases at J, leaving 14 bases unmatched. CDR3 length: 16 amino acids. The V gene's germline CDR1 is LNHNV and CDR2 YYDKDF (reference sequence). The data belong to a study of blood T cell repertoires in COVID-19. Turning to the study itself: Donors in the United States, Italy and Spain gave samples during acute or convalescent COVID-19.

This sequence originates from a woman aged 25 to 45 who had been exposed to COVID-19. The chain joins TRBV15 to TRBJ1-4; 8 nucleotides agree with TRBD1. Input material: PBMCs or T cells enriched from blood (not recorded which). The CDR3 coding sequence is TGTGCCACCAGGTCAATAGGACAGGGACAGAAGGAAAAACTGTTTTTT. Encoded protein: CATRSIGQGQKEKLFF.